These 8 T cell receptor beta chains share one sample of origin, sequenced in a study of STAT5B mutations in CD4+ large granular lymphocyte leukemia. Generated by immunoSEQ multiplex PCR, the TCRdb table keeps only in-frame clones and is missing some. The sample gives about 45,000 clones, roughly 85% of which show up once; about 2.5% is in the top ten. Source material: CD4+ T cells from blood buffy coats. The source is a human donor in good health.

The gene calls are TRBV27 and TRBJ2-1; D not certain. The CDR3 totals 14 residues. With 6 bases removed from V and 5 bases from J, the gap between germline ends came to 14 bases. Germline V gives CDR1 MNHEY, CDR2 SMNVEV (reference sequence). The CDR3 DNA follows: TGTGCCAGCAGACGTCAGATGGAAAACAATGAGCAGTTCTTC. This codes for CASRRQMENNEQFF.

The chain combines TRBV7-8 with TRBJ1-4; D not certain. With 2 bases removed from V and 4 bases from J, the gap between germline ends came to 8 bases. CDR3 length: 14 residues. Per the germline V gene, CDR1 is SGHVS and CDR2 is FQNEAQ. This CDR3 is CASSLKLLNEKLFF. The CDR3 bases are TGTGCCAGCAGCTTAAAGCTGCTTAATGAAAAACTGTTTTTT.

The rearrangement joins TRBV6-1 to TRBJ1-2, with TRBD1 identical over 7 bases. The CDR3 runs 13 residues. V was pared by 5 bases and J by 6 bases, with 6 bases of the junction left unmatched. The germline V gene has CDR1 MNHNS and CDR2 SASEGT. The CDR3 nucleotides are TGTGCCAGCAGTCCCCAGGGGGGGAATGGCTACACCTTC. Residues: CASSPQGGNGYTF.

This clone was seen just once. The genes are TRBV19 and TRBJ1-5; perhaps TRBD1 as D (6 bases). Germline CDR1 reads LNHDA; CDR2 reads SQIVND (reference sequence). The length of the CDR3 is 18 residues. The V gene lost 7 bases and the J gene lost 9 bases, with 31 bases spanning the gap. CDR3 loop: CASKGRGDGRGPVRPQHF. The CDR3 coding sequence is TGTGCCAGTAAGGGCAGGGGTGACGGGCGGGGGCCCGTCCGGCCCCAGCATTTT.

The rearrangement joins TRBV27 to TRBJ2-1; 10 bases match TRBD2. CDR3 length equals 17 residues. Germline CDR1 is MNHEY and CDR2 is SMNVEV (reference sequence). Losses at the gene ends were 2 bases for V and 7 bases for J; bases not matched to a gene: 11. In DNA, the CDR3 is TGTGCCAGCAGTTTAGCTAAGGGGAGCGGGAGGGGTAATGAGCAGTTCTTC. Translation gives CASSLAKGSGRGNEQFF.

The chain employs TRBV6-4 and TRBJ2-1, with TRBD1 matching over 9 bases. The V and J ends lost 6 bases and 4 bases, in that order; junction bases with no gene match: 7. Per the germline V gene, CDR1 is MRHNA and CDR2 is SNTAGT. The CDR3 runs 15 residues. The CDR3 coding sequence is TGTGCCAGCAGCCACGACAGGGGGGCTTACAATGAGCAGTTCTTC. The encoded protein is CASSHDRGAYNEQFF.

This clone came up a few times. The chain links TRBV5-1 to TRBJ2-1; TRBD2 agrees at 13 bases. Germline V gives CDR1 SGHRS, CDR2 YFSETQ. The length of the CDR3 is 15 residues. The V segment lost 2 bases and the J segment 8 bases; nucleotides outside the gene matches: 4. The CDR3, as DNA: TGCGCCAGCAGCTTATCCGGGACTAGCGGGGATGAGCAGTTCTTC. Residues: CASSLSGTSGDEQFF.

J is TRBJ2-5 and V is TRBV5-3, with no clear D. TRBV5-3 is reported as an ORF; its role is uncertain. The CDR3 is made up of 13 amino acids. V dropped 2 bases and J dropped 2 bases, with 7 bases sitting between them. The CDR3 coding sequence is TGTGCCAGAAGCTTAGAGTGGCAAGAGACCCAGTACTTC. Amino acid sequence: CARSLEWQETQYF.